This T cell receptor (beta chain) originates from a study of a mutant IDH1 vaccine in newly diagnosed glioma. The CDR3 has 14 residues. Germline V gene sequence: CDR1 SNHLY, CDR2 FYNNEI. V was pared by 5 bases and J by 1 base, with 9 bases between. With regard to this clone: Its cognate antigen is unknown.

The data were produced by immunoSEQ multiplex PCR, yet TCRdb's version contains in-frame clones alone and is incomplete. This table has about 69,000 clones, about 87% appearing once. Time point given: week 35, safety follow-up. With topical imiquimod, each dose of the vaccine consisted of 300 ug of mutant IDH1 20-mer peptide. Patients carried new grade 3 or 4 IDH1-mutant astrocytomas lacking nuclear ATRX. The chain recombines TRBV2 with TRBJ2-1; D might be TRBD1 (6 bases). The starting material was PBMCs, obtained from a glioma patient whose treatment included an IDH1 peptide vaccine. This receptor was identified in a man younger than 40 with glioma. CDR3 loop: CASSSQGSYNEQFF. The CDR3 nucleotides are TGTGCCAGCAGTTCACAGGGATCCTACAATGAGCAGTTCTTC. Supplemented by reference TRBV2 and TRBJ2-1, the full variable domain reads EPEVTQTPSHQVTQMGQEVILRCVPISNHLYFYWYRQILGQKVEFLVSFYNNEISEKSEIFDDQFSVERPDGSNFTLKIRSTKLEDSAMYFCASSSQGSYNEQFFGPGTRLTVL.